Presented here are 23 T cell receptor beta chains from one specimen sequenced in a study of T-cell memory formation after mild COVID-19. TCRdb reprocessed the 5' RACE reads with MiXCR, giving one entry per CDR3 protein. The repertoire includes roughly 260,000 distinct CDR3 sequences, about a sixth of them detected once, and about 4% sits in the top ten. Sequencing was carried out using PBMCs or a T cell subset sorted from them (not recorded which). Receptors were obtained from a man aged 18 to 30 who had mild COVID-19 (a few samples of this study predate the infection). Cell type and time point are not known.

This rearrangement joins TRBV7-2 to TRBJ1-1; D unclear. V was pared by 5 bases and J by 11 bases, with 21 bases between. Germline V CDR1 and CDR2: SGHTA, FQGNSA. The CDR3 contains 14 residues. The CDR3 nucleotides are TGTGCCAGCAGCGCCTCCGGACGGGCGACTGGTGCTTTCTTT. As protein: CASSASGRATGAFF.

This clonotype was found a few times. The chain has TRBV20-1 and TRBJ1-5; a weak D match, TRBD1 (6 bases). This CDR3 has 16 amino acids. V dropped 5 bases and J dropped 0 bases, with 17 bases sitting between them. Germline lookup yields CDR1 DFQATT and CDR2 SNEGSKA (reference sequence). CDR3 loop: CSAGRGGGSSNQPQHF. CDR3 nucleotides: TGCAGTGCTGGGAGGGGGGGAGGATCTAGCAATCAGCCCCAGCATTTT.

The chain has TRBV6-2 or TRBV6-3 and TRBJ2-4, with D possibly called TRBD1 or TRBD2 (5 bases each). Trimming removed 2 bases at V and 5 bases at J, with 25 bases between. This CDR3 is 19 amino acids long. Germline V gene lookup returns CDR1 MNHEY and CDR2 SVGEGT. CDR3 region: CASSYPDRDAVLGQNIQYF. The CDR3 DNA reads as TGTGCCAGCAGTTACCCCGACCGGGACGCGGTTCTCGGCCAAAACATTCAGTACTTC.

This clonotype was counted only a few times. The chain recombines TRBV5-1 with TRBJ1-2; 9 bases line up with TRBD1. Per germline, CDR1 SGHRS and CDR2 YFSETQ. With 4 bases clipped from V and 2 bases from J, the junction kept 6 bases outside the gene matches. The CDR3 totals 15 residues. The CDR3, as DNA: TGCGCCAGCAGCCGTAGGGACAGGGAGAACTATGGCTACACCTTC. This gives the protein CASSRRDRENYGYTF.

V usage is TRBV6-5 and J usage is TRBJ1-5; the D gene is possibly TRBD1 (5 bases). Germline V CDR1 and CDR2: MNHEY, SVGAGI. V shed 5 bases and J shed 5 bases, with 13 bases lying between them. The CDR3 loop spans 14 amino acids. The CDR3 protein is CASSGAPGHQPQHF. CDR3 nucleotides: TGTGCCAGCAGTGGGGCCCCAGGTCATCAGCCCCAGCATTTT.

The genes are TRBV10-3 and TRBJ2-3, with D perhaps matching TRBD2 (5 bases). V was pared by 5 bases and J by 1 base, with 13 bases between. The CDR3 runs 15 residues. Per the germline V gene, CDR1 is ENHRY and CDR2 is SYGVKD. The CDR3 protein is CAISRGIRGTDTQYF. In DNA form, the CDR3 reads TGTGCCATCAGTCGAGGGATTCGGGGCACAGATACGCAGTATTTT.

This clonotype was seen only a few times. The genes are TRBV6-5 and TRBJ1-6, with D hard to call. There are 13 residues in the CDR3. Germline CDR1 MNHEY, CDR2 SVGAGI. The V end lost 6 bases, the J end lost 2 bases, and 5 bases lay between the germline ends. Here the CDR3 reads CASRTTYNSPLHF. CDR3 DNA: TGTGCCAGCAGAACAACCTATAATTCACCCCTCCACTTT.

This clonotype has ten or more counts. Sequence at one end of the junction differs from germline and may be a read error. The chain employs TRBV29-1 and TRBJ2-3; 10 bases align to TRBD2. CDR1 is SQVTM, CDR2 ANQGSEA, per germline. The CDR3 has 13 residues. The CDR3 sequence is CSVEAGGKDTQYF. CDR3 nucleotide sequence: TGCAGCGTGGAAGCGGGGGGGAAAGATACGCAGTATTTT.

This clonotype appeared a few times. The chain couples TRBV19 to TRBJ1-1; possible D gene TRBD1, 6 bases. CDR3 length equals 14 residues. Germline values: CDR1 LNHDA, CDR2 SQIVND (reference sequence). The V and J ends lost 9 bases and 3 bases respectively, with 17 bases between them. CDR3 sequence (DNA): TGTGCCAGCAAAAACAGGGAAGGGGACACTGAAGCTTTCTTT. Translated, it gives CASKNREGDTEAFF. Using reference TRBV19 and TRBJ1-1 for the parts outside the CDR3, the full variable domain is DGGITQSPKYLFRKEGQNVTLSCEQNLNHDAMYWYRQDPGQGLRLIYYSQIVNDFQKGDIAEGYSVSREKKESFPLTVTSAQKNPTAFYLCASKNREGDTEAFFGQGTRLTVV.

The V and J genes are TRBV4-3 and TRBJ2-1; tentative D call: TRBD1 (6 bases). The germline V and J ends were trimmed by 1 base and 7 bases, with 11 bases remaining between them. Per germline, CDR1 LGHNA and CDR2 YSLEER. CDR3 length: 14 residues. The CDR3 spells CASSQVSTGNEQFF. The CDR3 nucleotides read TGCGCCAGCAGCCAAGTCTCCACAGGGAATGAGCAGTTCTTC.

This clonotype was detected ten times or more. The junction differs from germline at one of its ends, possibly a read error. The chain uses TRBV5-1 and TRBJ2-6, with D possibly TRBD2 on 6 matching bases. CDR1 SGHRS and CDR2 YFSETQ come from the germline V gene. CDR3 length equals 15 residues. The CDR3 is CASSLGGAGANVLTF. CDR3 in DNA: TGTGCCAGCAGCTTAGGAGGGGCTGGGGCCAACGTCCTGACTTTC.

The V and J genes are TRBV9 and TRBJ2-2; D is unclear. V dropped 0 bases and J dropped 1 base, with 7 bases sitting between them. The CDR3 has 15 residues. Germline loops: CDR1 SGDLS, CDR2 YYNGEE. The CDR3 loop reads CASSVGVRNTGELFF. The CDR3 region has the DNA TGTGCCAGCAGCGTAGGAGTCAGGAACACCGGGGAGCTGTTTTTT.

This clonotype was recorded a few times. The CDR3 coding sequence is TGCAGTGCTAGACAACAGCAAATCTACAATGAGCAGTTCTTC. Translation gives CSARQQQIYNEQFF. V gene TRBV20-1 combines with J gene TRBJ2-1; D gene uncertain. The CDR3 is made up of 14 amino acids. The V and J ends lost 2 bases and 3 bases respectively, with 11 bases between them. Germline V gives CDR1 DFQATT, CDR2 SNEGSKA (reference sequence).

The CDR3 region is CASIPEADGYEQYV. As DNA, the CDR3 is TGCGCCAGCATCCCGGAGGCAGACGGCTACGAGCAGTACGTC. The genes are TRBV5-1 and TRBJ2-7; D possibly corresponds to TRBD2 (5 bases). The germline V gene has CDR1 SGHRS and CDR2 YFSETQ. The CDR3 is 14 residues long. V lost 6 bases, J lost 3 bases, and 16 bases lay in between.

This clonotype was seen only a few times. The rearrangement uses TRBV12-5 and TRBJ2-3, with D perhaps TRBD1 (5 bases). The CDR3 has 12 amino acids. Per germline, CDR1 LGHNT and CDR2 FRNRAP. Trimming stripped 4 bases from V and 6 bases from J, with 8 bases between. The DNA of the CDR3 is TGTGCTAGTGGTTCACCAGGGGATACGCAGTATTTT. Its translation: CASGSPGDTQYF.

The chain links TRBV9 to TRBJ2-2, with TRBD2 matching over 12 bases. This CDR3 comprises 16 residues. V shed 7 bases and J 0 bases; nucleotides not matched to a gene: 4. CDR1 and CDR2 (germline): SGDLS, YYNGEE. CDR3 sequence reads: CASRLAGAPNTGELFF. Here the CDR3 DNA reads TGTGCCAGCCGACTAGCGGGGGCCCCGAACACCGGGGAGCTGTTTTTT.

The chain employs TRBV20-1 and TRBJ1-4, with 7 bases that match TRBD1. This CDR3 region has 14 residues. The V gene's germline CDR1 is DFQATT and CDR2 SNEGSKA (reference sequence). Unmatched junction bases numbered 5, after V lost 4 bases and J lost 3 bases. The CDR3 here is CSATKGAANEKLFF. CDR3 coding DNA: TGCAGTGCTACAAAGGGGGCAGCTAATGAAAAACTGTTTTTT.

The table lists this clonotype with many counts. This chain's CDR3 is CASGSGGGNEQFF. The CDR3, as DNA: TGTGCTAGTGGCTCAGGGGGTGGGAATGAGCAGTTCTTC. This sequence joins TRBV12-5 and TRBJ2-1, with 7 bases that match TRBD1. The CDR3 covers 13 residues. In germline, CDR1 is LGHNT, CDR2 FRNRAP. V was clipped by 6 bases and J by 7 bases; unmatched bases: 6.

This clonotype appeared many times. V is TRBV12-3 or TRBV12-4 and J is TRBJ1-1; no reliable D call. V gave up 1 base and J gave up 1 base, with 7 bases separating them. The CDR3 contains 14 residues. In DNA, the CDR3 is TGTGCCAGCAGTTTAGGACCCGCGAACACTGAAGCTTTCTTT. Its translation: CASSLGPANTEAFF.

The chain links TRBV20-1 to TRBJ1-4; 10 bases agree with TRBD1. The germline V gene has CDR1 DFQATT and CDR2 SNEGSKA (reference sequence). The CDR3 has 13 residues. V lost 6 bases and J lost 6; bases outside the gene matches: 4. CDR3 residues: CSARQGADEKLFF. The CDR3 DNA reads as TGCAGTGCGAGACAGGGGGCTGATGAAAAACTGTTTTTT.

V gene TRBV3-1 combines with J gene TRBJ2-7, with D perhaps given as TRBD1 or TRBD2 (6 bases each). The V end was cut by 10 bases, the J end by 2 bases, with 18 bases between. Germline assignment: CDR1 LGHDT and CDR2 YNNKEL (reference sequence). The CDR3 covers 14 residues. DNA of the CDR3: TGTGCCACGGGGTCTGGGGGGCAAGCCTACGAGCAGTACTTC. Its protein is CATGSGGQAYEQYF.

The V and J genes are TRBV6-2 or TRBV6-3 and TRBJ1-1; no definite D call. Germline-derived CDR1 and CDR2 are MNHEY and SVGEGT. V was pared by 8 bases and J by 11 bases, with 27 bases between. The CDR3 spans 15 residues. The CDR3 region is CASRNGRSGPQRAFF. The DNA for the CDR3 is TGTGCCAGCCGAAATGGTCGGTCGGGCCCCCAAAGGGCTTTCTTT.

This chain joins TRBV5-1 and TRBJ2-7; D remains unclear. Germline assignment: CDR1 SGHRS and CDR2 YFSETQ. CDR3 length: 13 residues. Deletions cut 5 bases from V and 0 bases from J, with 9 bases between. The CDR3 DNA follows: TGCGCCAGCAGGGGGTCAGCCTCCTACGAGCAGTACTTC. Protein product: CASRGSASYEQYF.